The clone carrying this T cell receptor beta chain was seen more than once but under ten times. These data come from a study of blood T cell repertoires in COVID-19. The CDR3 sequence is 18 residues long. V trimming: 3 bases; J trimming: 1 base; junction bases outside the gene matches: 7. Germline V lookup: CDR1 SGHNT, CDR2 YYREEE (reference sequence). Original methodology: Amplification from reference gene primers served as the basis for estimated nucleated cell counts. The table came from immunoSEQ multiplex PCR; TCRdb's copy has only in-frame clones and leaves some out. V and J calls and clone size are copied from that table; D and trimming were computed from the DNA. The sample shows under 250,000 clones, about 83% of them seen only once.

The receptor was isolated from a man aged 45-60 years with acute or convalescent COVID-19. The rearrangement links TRBV5-4 to TRBJ2-1; 13 bases are shared with TRBD2. The source material was peripheral blood. CDR3 protein: CASSSGTSGDISYNEQFF. CDR3 nucleotides: TGTGCCAGCAGCTCCGGGACTAGCGGGGATATTTCCTACAATGAGCAGTTCTTC.